This T cell receptor beta chain was identified during a study of blood T cells in healthy people across ages. Study background: Per two T cells, template switching captured roughly one barcoded beta molecule.

Findings of the study overall: Older individuals had lower TCR beta diversity per million T cells (the decline was roughly linear). Expanded clonotype changes were possibly confounded by unknown donor CMV status.

Comments on this clonotype: Its target is not known.

Donors were systemically healthy Caucasian individuals from Russia aged roughly 6 to 100 years. Then a second PCR, running roughly 7 to 11 cycles, was carried out with a sample-barcoded 5' primer and a J-beta primer mix. MiXCR, applied by TCRdb to the 5' RACE reads, yields one record per CDR3 protein. The table includes 790,000 or so distinct CDR3 sequences, about 56% detected once. Sample: blood. The TCR was taken from a man between 40 and 49 years old in good health.

The CDR3 loop is CASSWGLAPITDTQYF. The CDR3 DNA is TGTGCCAGCAGTTGGGGACTAGCGCCCATCACAGATACGCAGTATTTT. The chain couples TRBV12-3 or TRBV12-4 to TRBJ2-3; TRBD2 matches at 10 bases. This CDR3 contains 16 residues. V shed 4 bases, J shed 2 bases, and the junction held 6 bases outside the gene matches.